This T cell receptor beta chain was captured in a study of blood T cell repertoires in COVID-19. The overall study: PBMCs, B-cell-depleted T cells, or T cells were the source of the cDNA or gDNA that made up the material.

Assay: immunoSEQ multiplex PCR; the TCRdb copy retains only in-frame clones and omits some. The sample consists of about 400,000 clones, 70% to 90% of them appearing once. The CDR3 is 15 amino acids. CDR1 and CDR2 from the germline V gene are MNHEY and SVGEGT. V was trimmed by 6 bases and J by 9 bases, leaving 21 bases between them. This rearrangement joins TRBV6-2 or TRBV6-3 to TRBJ2-1; a weak D match, TRBD2 (6 bases). The TCR was taken from a man aged 40-55 years in a cohort exposed to, infected with or recovered from COVID-19 (not recorded which). Sequenced: PBMCs or T cells enriched from blood (not recorded which). This chain's CDR3 is CASSLRTRLGGEQFF. CDR3 nucleotides: TGTGCCAGCAGCCTCCGGACCCGGTTGGGGGGTGAGCAGTTCTTC.